This T cell receptor (beta chain) came from a study of T cells in Graves' hyperthyroidism and ophthalmopathy. Study-level information: The blood sample was taken at first diagnosis, before treatment began. The study's findings and limits: Median prediction lead before ophthalmopathy onset was about 6.3 months with the model.

Amplification yielded TCR beta CDR3 regions, with RNA transcripts as the source. The TCR CDR3 was amplified in a first-round RT-PCR using the HTBI primer set. MiXCR, applied by TCRdb to the multiplex PCR reads, yields one record per CDR3 protein. This sample yields 550,000 to 850,000 distinct CDR3 sequences, of which roughly a sixth are seen a single time; 15% to 20% belongs to the top ten. A sample of blood taken at first hyperthyroidism diagnosis preceded any ophthalmopathy symptoms. V was clipped by 3 bases and J by 4 bases; unmatched bases: 6. This CDR3 has 16 residues. The germline gives CDR1 LGHDT, CDR2 YNNKEL (reference sequence). Remarks on this clonotype: What it binds is unknown.

Input material: blood. The TCR originated in a woman between 50 and 59 years old with Graves' hyperthyroidism that later progressed to Graves' ophthalmopathy. V and J are TRBV3-1 and TRBJ1-6; the match to TRBD1 covers 7 bases. CDR3 sequence reads: CASSQEDRTYNSPLHF. DNA of the CDR3: TGTGCCAGCAGCCAGGAGGACAGGACTTATAATTCACCCCTCCACTTT. The variable domain in full, completed from reference TRBV3-1 and TRBJ1-6, reads DTAVSQTPKYLVTQMGNDKSIKCEQNLGHDTMYWYKQDSKKFLKIMFSYNNKELIINETVPNRFSPKSPDKAHLNLHINSLELGDSAVYFCASSQEDRTYNSPLHFGNGTRLTVT.